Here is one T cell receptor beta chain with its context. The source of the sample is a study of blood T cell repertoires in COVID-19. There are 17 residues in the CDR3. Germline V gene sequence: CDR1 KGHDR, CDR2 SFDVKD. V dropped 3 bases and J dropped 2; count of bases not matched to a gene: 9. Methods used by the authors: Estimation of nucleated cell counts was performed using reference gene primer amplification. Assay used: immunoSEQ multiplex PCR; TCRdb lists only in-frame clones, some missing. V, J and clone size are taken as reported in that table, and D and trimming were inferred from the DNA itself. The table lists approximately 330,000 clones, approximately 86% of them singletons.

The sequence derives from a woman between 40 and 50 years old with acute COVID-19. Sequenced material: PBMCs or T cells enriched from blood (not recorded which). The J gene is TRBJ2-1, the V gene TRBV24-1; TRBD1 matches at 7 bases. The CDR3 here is CATSDPGTDFPYNEQFF. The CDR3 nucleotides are TGTGCCACCAGTGATCCCGGGACAGATTTTCCCTACAATGAGCAGTTCTTC.